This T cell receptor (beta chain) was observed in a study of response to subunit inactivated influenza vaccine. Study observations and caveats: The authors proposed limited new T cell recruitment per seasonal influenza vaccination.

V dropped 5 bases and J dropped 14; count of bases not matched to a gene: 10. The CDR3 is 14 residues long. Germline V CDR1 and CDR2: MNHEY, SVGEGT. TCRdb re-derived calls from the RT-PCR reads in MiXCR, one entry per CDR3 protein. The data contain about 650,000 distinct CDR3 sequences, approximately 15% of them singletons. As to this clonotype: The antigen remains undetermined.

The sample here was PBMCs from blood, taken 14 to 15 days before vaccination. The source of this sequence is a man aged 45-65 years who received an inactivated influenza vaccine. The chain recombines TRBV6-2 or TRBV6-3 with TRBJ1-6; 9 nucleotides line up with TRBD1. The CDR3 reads CASSLGDRATTLHF. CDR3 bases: TGTGCCAGCAGTCTCGGGGACAGGGCGACCACCCTCCACTTT.